This entry lists 9 T cell receptor beta chains sequenced from one sample in a study of blood T cell repertoires in COVID-19. Assay: immunoSEQ multiplex PCR; the TCRdb copy retains only in-frame clones and omits some. This table has 130,000 to 150,000 clones, about 87% appearing once. The material sequenced was peripheral blood. The receptor source for this set is a woman aged 40 to 50 with acute or convalescent COVID-19.

The rearrangement joins TRBV27 to TRBJ2-7, with 7 bases matching TRBD2. V lost 6 bases, J lost 3 bases, and 14 bases stayed unmatched. CDR1 MNHEY and CDR2 SMNVEV come from the germline V gene (reference sequence). This CDR3 has 16 residues. This CDR3 reads CASRRGWQGGIYEQYF. The CDR3 bases are TGTGCCAGCAGACGAGGGTGGCAGGGAGGGATCTACGAGCAGTACTTC.

This sequence joins TRBV19 and TRBJ2-2, with a weak D call TRBD2 (5 bases). Germline loops: CDR1 LNHDA, CDR2 SQIVND (reference sequence). The CDR3 sequence is 14 residues long. Between the trimmed V and J ends, which lost 8 bases and 1 base, there was a span of 11 bases. Here the CDR3 DNA reads TGTGCCAGTCGGGAACGGTTGAACACCGGGGAGCTGTTTTTT. It encodes CASRERLNTGELFF.

The chain couples TRBV5-6 to TRBJ2-7; 9 nucleotides agree with TRBD2. Germline values: CDR1 SGHDT, CDR2 YYEEEE. The CDR3 is 16 residues long. After removal of 4 bases from V and 2 bases from J, the junction contained 10 bases not matched to a gene. The CDR3 DNA follows: TGTGCCAGCAGCCCGGGGGTGGCGGGAGGGGCCTACGAGCAGTACTTC. Protein product: CASSPGVAGGAYEQYF.

The V gene is TRBV11-2, the J gene TRBJ1-6, with 7 bases fitting TRBD1. Germline-derived CDR1 and CDR2 are SGHAT and FQNNGV. The CDR3 loop spans 15 amino acids. J was trimmed by 3 bases and V by 5 bases; bases with no gene match: 4. The CDR3 is CASSRDSGYNSPLHF. The CDR3 DNA reads TGTGCCAGCAGCCGGGACAGCGGCTATAATTCACCCCTCCACTTT. The complete variable domain, with remaining parts taken from reference TRBV11-2 and TRBJ1-6, reads EAGVAQSPRYKIIEKRQSVAFWCNPISGHATLYWYQQILGQGPKLLIQFQNNGVVDDSQLPKDRFSAERLKGVDSTLKIQPAKLEDSAVYLCASSRDSGYNSPLHFGNGTRLTVT.

This chain connects TRBV25-1 to TRBJ2-7, with 15 bases aligning to TRBD2. The CDR3 is made up of 15 amino acids. With V trimmed by 7 bases and J by 5 bases, 6 bases remained unmatched. Germline V gives CDR1 MGHDK, CDR2 SYGVNS. The CDR3 DNA follows: TGTGCCAGCACCTTGGGGACTAGCGGGAGGAACGAGCAGTACTTC. Protein product: CASTLGTSGRNEQYF.

The rearrangement uses TRBV4-2 and TRBJ2-3; tentative D call: TRBD2 (6 bases). The V and J ends lost 1 base and 0 bases respectively, with 14 bases between them. The CDR3 runs to 17 residues. The germline V gene has CDR1 LGHNA and CDR2 YNFKEQ. CDR3 loop: CASSQGTGDMSTDTQYF. In nucleotides, the CDR3 is TGTGCCAGCAGCCAAGGAACGGGAGACATGAGCACAGATACGCAGTATTTT.

A remark on this clone: One junction end disagrees with the germline gene, perhaps due to a read error. V and J are TRBV9 and TRBJ2-7; 7 positions agree with TRBD2. The CDR3 contains 15 residues. CDR1 and CDR2 from the germline V gene are SGDLS and YYNGEE. The CDR3 DNA reads TGTGCCAACAGCGTAGGGGCGGGGGTCGCCTACGAGCAGTACTTC. Amino acid sequence: CANSVGAGVAYEQYF.

This clone occurred once. The genes are TRBV7-9 and TRBJ2-1; D possibly corresponds to TRBD1 (7 bases). The germline gives CDR1 SEHNR, CDR2 FQNEAQ (reference sequence). The CDR3 extends over 13 amino acids. V was trimmed by 5 bases and J by 9 bases, leaving 14 bases between them. This CDR3 is CASSLEGAVEQFF. DNA for the CDR3: TGTGCCAGCAGCCTGGAGGGGGCGGTTGAGCAGTTCTTC.

This chain connects TRBV5-6 to TRBJ2-5; the match to TRBD2 covers 7 bases. Germline trimming cut 3 bases from V and 3 bases from J; bases unmatched to any gene: 2. Germline CDR1 SGHDT, CDR2 YYEEEE. The CDR3 consists of 13 residues. CDR3 nucleotide sequence: TGTGCCAGCAGCTGGGGACTAAAAGAGACCCAGTACTTC. Translation: CASSWGLKETQYF.